This T cell receptor (beta chain) was found in a study of T cells in Graves' hyperthyroidism and ophthalmopathy. CDR1 and CDR2 from the germline V gene are SGHVS and FQNEAQ. The V end lost 4 bases, the J end lost 3 bases, and 19 bases lay between the germline ends. This CDR3 has 16 amino acids. This clonotype was observed many times. TCR beta CDR3 sequences were amplified from RNA transcripts. The study used the HTBI primer set for a first-round RT-PCR of the TCR CDR3. TCRdb re-analysed the multiplex PCR reads in MiXCR, keeping a single row per CDR3 protein. The data show about 300,000 distinct CDR3 sequences, less than 30% seen once.

The specimen sequenced was blood. The chain employs TRBV7-8 and TRBJ2-7, with D perhaps TRBD1 (6 bases). This clonotype originated in a man between 35 and 55 years old with Graves' hyperthyroidism that later progressed to Graves' ophthalmopathy. This CDR3 reads CASSSGSSGHLYEQYF. CDR3 sequence (DNA): TGTGCCAGCAGCTCCGGATCCTCGGGACACCTCTACGAGCAGTACTTC.